Each of the 10 T cell receptor beta chains below was sequenced from the same sample in a study of blood T cell repertoires in COVID-19. Sequenced by immunoSEQ multiplex PCR; TCRdb stores in-frame clones only, minus some. The data hold about 270,000 clones, with 88% observed a single time. The sample consisted of PBMCs or T cells enriched from blood (not recorded which). The receptor set was obtained from a woman under 40 who had recovered from COVID-19.

The chain couples TRBV6-5 to TRBJ2-7; unclear D gene. This CDR3 region has 11 residues. Germline V lookup: CDR1 MNHEY, CDR2 SVGAGI. V lost 5 bases, J lost 5 bases, and 7 bases lay in between. This CDR3 is CASSSLNEQYF. The CDR3 region has the DNA TGTGCCAGCAGTAGCTTGAACGAGCAGTACTTC.

This chain uses TRBV7-2 with TRBJ1-5, with a weak D call TRBD1 (6 bases). Germline V gene data show CDR1 as SGHTA and CDR2 as FQGNSA. CDR3 length: 15 residues. V lost 5 bases, J lost 3 bases, and 14 bases lay in between. In DNA, the CDR3 is TGTGCCAGCAGCGTAACGACAGGATCCAATCAGCCCCAGCATTTT. This codes for CASSVTTGSNQPQHF.

The chain recombines TRBV3-1 (or the pseudogene TRBV3-2) with TRBJ2-5; 11 positions match TRBD2. Trimming cost V 5 bases and J 1 base; bases outside gene matches: 9. The CDR3 spans 17 residues. The germline V gene has CDR1 LGHDT and CDR2 YNNKEL (reference sequence). The CDR3 region is CASSTQTLAGVQETQYF. As DNA, the CDR3 is TGTGCCAGCAGCACCCAGACACTAGCGGGGGTCCAAGAGACCCAGTACTTC.

The rearrangement joins TRBV2 to TRBJ1-2, with 7 bases fitting TRBD1. Per the germline V gene, CDR1 is SNHLY and CDR2 is FYNNEI. The CDR3 consists of 15 residues. V lost 4 bases and J lost 4; bases outside the gene matches: 9. The CDR3 bases are TGTGCCAGCAGTGTTTATAAGGGACAGTCCTATGGCTACACCTTC. Amino acids: CASSVYKGQSYGYTF.

The chain recombines TRBV3-1 (or the pseudogene TRBV3-2) with TRBJ1-2, with TRBD1 identical over 8 bases. Germline V lookup: CDR1 LGHDT, CDR2 YNNKEL (reference sequence). V was pared by 4 bases and J by 4 bases, with 11 bases of the junction left unmatched. The CDR3 extends over 16 amino acids. Written as DNA, the CDR3 is TGTGCCAGCAGCCGTTGGGACAGGAGTTTTTCCTATGGCTACACCTTC. This sequence encodes CASSRWDRSFSYGYTF.

This clone has a single count. J is TRBJ2-7 and V is TRBV7-6, with 11 bases fitting TRBD2. J gave up 5 bases and V 7 bases, and 7 bases lay outside the gene matches. CDR1 is SGHVS, CDR2 FNYEAQ, per germline. The CDR3 runs to 14 residues. For the CDR3, the DNA is TGTGCCAGCACCCAAACTAGCGGGAGCCACGAGCAGTACTTC. Translated, it gives CASTQTSGSHEQYF.

The chain is built from TRBV14 and TRBJ2-6, with D possibly matching TRBD1 (6 bases). CDR1 and CDR2 (germline): SGHDN, FVKESK. Trimming removed 1 base from V and 0 bases from J, with 13 bases in between. This CDR3 is built from 18 residues. The CDR3 DNA sequence: TGTGCCAGCAGCCAAGTTGTGACAGGCTACTCTGGGGCCAACGTCCTGACTTTC. It yields the protein CASSQVVTGYSGANVLTF.

The rearrangement uses TRBV7-2 and TRBJ1-6; 8 bases line up with TRBD1. The V segment lost 2 bases and the J segment 7 bases; nucleotides outside the gene matches: 10. This CDR3 spans 17 amino acids. Germline lookup yields CDR1 SGHTA and CDR2 FQGNSA. CDR3 residues: CASSLRWQGARNSPLHF. The CDR3 nucleotides read TGTGCCAGCAGCTTAAGATGGCAGGGGGCGAGGAATTCACCCCTCCACTTT. Using reference TRBV7-2 and TRBJ1-6 for the parts outside the CDR3, the full variable domain is GAGVSQSPSNKVTEKGKDVELRCDPISGHTALYWYRQSLGQGLEFLIYFQGNSAPDKSGLPSDRFSAERTGGSVSTLTIQRTQQEDSAVYLCASSLRWQGARNSPLHFGNGTRLTVT.

The CDR3 reads CASSLEVQGSRAEAFF. CDR3 nucleotide sequence: TGTGCCAGCAGCTTGGAGGTTCAGGGGTCTCGAGCTGAAGCTTTCTTT. This chain uses TRBV5-5 with TRBJ1-1, with D tentatively TRBD1 (6 bases). The CDR3 is 16 residues long. The V gene's germline CDR1 is SGHKS and CDR2 YYEKEE (reference sequence). V was pared by 0 bases and J by 6 bases, with 18 bases between. Full variable domain (missing parts from reference TRBV5-5 and TRBJ1-1): DAGVTQSPTHLIKTRGQQVTLRCSPISGHKSVSWYQQVLGQGPQFIFQYYEKEERGRGNFPDRFSARQFPNYSSELNVNALLLGDSALYLCASSLEVQGSRAEAFFGQGTRLTVV.

The V gene is TRBV28, the J gene TRBJ2-3; D gene unclear. Germline V CDR1 and CDR2: MDHEN, SYDVKM. Deletions cut 3 bases from V and 5 bases from J, with 6 bases between. The CDR3 contains 12 residues. CDR3 in DNA: TGTGCCAGCAGTTTTCCCCAAGATACGCAGTATTTT. Protein sequence: CASSFPQDTQYF.